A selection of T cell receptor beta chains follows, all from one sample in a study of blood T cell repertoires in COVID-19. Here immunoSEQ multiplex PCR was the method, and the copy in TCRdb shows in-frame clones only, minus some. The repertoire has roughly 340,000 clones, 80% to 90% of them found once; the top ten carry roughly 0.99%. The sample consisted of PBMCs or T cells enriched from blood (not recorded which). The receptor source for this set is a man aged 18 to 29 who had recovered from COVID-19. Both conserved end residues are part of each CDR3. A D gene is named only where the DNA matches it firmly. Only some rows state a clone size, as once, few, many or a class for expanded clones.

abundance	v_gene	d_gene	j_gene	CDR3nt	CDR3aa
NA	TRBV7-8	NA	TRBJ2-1	TGTGCCAGCAGCTCGGGTCTGGGAGGTGAGCAGTTCTTC	CASSSGLGGEQFF
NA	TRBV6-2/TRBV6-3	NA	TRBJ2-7	TGTGCCAGCAGTTACGGGTCTCGTAAGGGGTGGGAGCAGTACTTC	CASSYGSRKGWEQYF
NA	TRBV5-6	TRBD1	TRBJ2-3	TGTGCCAGCAGCTTTCGACAGGGGACCACAGATACGCAGTATTTT	CASSFRQGTTDTQYF
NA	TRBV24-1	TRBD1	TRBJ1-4	TGTGCCACCAGTGACAGCACTAACAGGGGATCCGAAAAACTGTTTTTT	CATSDSTNRGSEKLFF
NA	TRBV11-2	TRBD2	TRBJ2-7	TGTGCCAGCAGACAAGCGGGACCAGAGCAGTACTTC	CASRQAGPEQYF
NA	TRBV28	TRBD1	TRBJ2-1	TGTGCCAGCAGTTTCGCAGACAGGGGGCACAATGAGCAGTTCTTC	CASSFADRGHNEQFF
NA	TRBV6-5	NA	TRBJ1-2	TGTGCCAGCAGTTCCGCCAGTAACTATGGCTACACCTTC	CASSSASNYGYTF
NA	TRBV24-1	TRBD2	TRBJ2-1	TGTGCCACCAGTGCGGGACTAGCGGAGCAGTTCTTC	CATSAGLAEQFF
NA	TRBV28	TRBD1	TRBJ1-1	TGTGCCAGCAGTTTGGGGACAGGTAGGCTCCGAGAAGCTTTCTTT	CASSLGTGRLREAFF
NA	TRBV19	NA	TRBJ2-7	TGTGCCAGTAGTAGAACAAATACCTACGAGCAGTACTTC	CASSRTNTYEQYF
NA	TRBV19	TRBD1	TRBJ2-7	TGTGCCAGTAGTAGAGTAGGACAGGCCTCCTACGAGCAGTACTTC	CASSRVGQASYEQYF
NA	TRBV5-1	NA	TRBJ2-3	TGCGCCAGCAGCAGAAGGGACTCACGAGATACGCAGTATTTT	CASSRRDSRDTQYF
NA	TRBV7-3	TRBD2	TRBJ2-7	TGTGCCAGCAGCTTAGAACTAGCGGGAGGGCGAGGCGAGCAGTACTTC	CASSLELAGGRGEQYF
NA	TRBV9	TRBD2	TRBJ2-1	TGTGCCAGCAGCCTCAGTAGCGGGAGGGGTTCCTACAATGAGCAGTTCTTC	CASSLSSGRGSYNEQFF
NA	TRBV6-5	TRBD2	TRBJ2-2	TGTGCCAGCAGTTACCCTAGCGGGGGGTACACCGGGGAGCTGTTTTTT	CASSYPSGGYTGELFF
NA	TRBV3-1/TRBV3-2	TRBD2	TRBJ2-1	TGTGCCAGCAGCCAAGCGCTACTAGCGGGGAACAATGAGCAGTTCTTC	CASSQALLAGNNEQFF
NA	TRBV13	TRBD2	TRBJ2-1	TGTGCCAGCTTAGGTGCGGGGGGGTCCTACAATGAGCAGTTCTTC	CASLGAGGSYNEQFF
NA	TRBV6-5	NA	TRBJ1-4	TGTGCCAGCACGTCGGGGTATAATGAAAAACTGTTTTTT	CASTSGYNEKLFF
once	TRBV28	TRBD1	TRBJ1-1	TGTGCCAGCAGCACCGGGACAGGGGCCACTGAAGCTTTCTTT	CASSTGTGATEAFF
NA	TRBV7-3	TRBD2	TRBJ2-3	TGTGCCAGCAGCTTAAGGTTTAGCGGGGGGACCACAGATACGCAGTATTTT	CASSLRFSGGTTDTQYF
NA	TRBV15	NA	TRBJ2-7	TGTGCCACCAGCAGAGAATCGGGGGTGAGAGAGCAGTACTTC	CATSRESGVREQYF
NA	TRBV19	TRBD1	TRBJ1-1	TGTGCCAGTAGTCCCCTAATCCGGACAGGGGGGTTCATGAACACTGAAGCTTTCTTT	CASSPLIRTGGFMNTEAFF
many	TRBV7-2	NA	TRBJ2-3	TGTGCCAGCAGCTGGGGCCAGGGGCTAACTAGCACAGATACGCAGTATTTT	CASSWGQGLTSTDTQYF
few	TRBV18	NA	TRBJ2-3	TGTGCCACCTCCCGAGCTAGCACAGATACGCAGTATTTT	CATSRASTDTQYF
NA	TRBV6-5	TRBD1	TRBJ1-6	TGTGCCAGCAGTTACTCAGGACAGGGAGGCTCACCCCTCCACTTT	CASSYSGQGGSPLHF
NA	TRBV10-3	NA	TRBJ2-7	TGTGCCATCAGTTCCAGCTCCTACGAGCAGTACTTC	CAISSSSYEQYF
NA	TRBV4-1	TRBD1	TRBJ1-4	TGCGCCAGCAGCCCAAGATATGGGACAGGGGATGAAAAACTGTTTTTT	CASSPRYGTGDEKLFF
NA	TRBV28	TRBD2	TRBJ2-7	TGTGCCAGCAGCCCGGGACTAGCCGCCTGGCAGTACTTC	CASSPGLAAWQYF
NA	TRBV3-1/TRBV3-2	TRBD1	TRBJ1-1	TGTGCCAGCAGCCGTGGACAGGGTTGGAGGGAGAACACTGAAGCTTTCTTT	CASSRGQGWRENTEAFF
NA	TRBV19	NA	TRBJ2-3	TGTGCCAGTAGTCAGGAGGAAATGACAGATACGCAGTATTTT	CASSQEEMTDTQYF
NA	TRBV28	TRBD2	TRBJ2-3	TGTGCCAGCAGTTCTCTAGCGGGAGCGCAAGATACGCAGTATTTT	CASSSLAGAQDTQYF
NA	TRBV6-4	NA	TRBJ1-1	TGTGCCAGCAGTCTTGACAGGAACACTGAAGCTTTCTTT	CASSLDRNTEAFF
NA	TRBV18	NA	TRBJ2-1	TGTGCCAGCTCACCACCGGGGGGGCAGGGCAATGAGCAGTTCTTC	CASSPPGGQGNEQFF
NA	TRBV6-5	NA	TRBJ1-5	TGTGCCAGCAGACCACAGGGTGTGTCAGCTCAGCCCCAGCATTTT	CASRPQGVSAQPQHF
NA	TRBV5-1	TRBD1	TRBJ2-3	TGCGCCAGCAGCTTGAGACAGGGGGCAACAGATACGCAGTATTTT	CASSLRQGATDTQYF
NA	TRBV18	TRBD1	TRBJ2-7	TGTGCCAGCTCACCGGGGACAGGTCTATCGTACGAGCAGTACTTC	CASSPGTGLSYEQYF
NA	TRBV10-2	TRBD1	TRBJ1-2	TGCGCCACCACCGGGACAGGGGGACAGGGTTCTTATGGCTACACCTTC	CATTGTGGQGSYGYTF
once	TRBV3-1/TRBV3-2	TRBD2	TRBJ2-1	TGTGCCAGCAGCCAAGATTTCGGTAGCGGGGAGTTCTTC	CASSQDFGSGEFF
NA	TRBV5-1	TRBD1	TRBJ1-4	TGCGCCAGCAGCCTCCTATCTACAGGGGGCCGGGAAAAACTGTTTTTT	CASSLLSTGGREKLFF
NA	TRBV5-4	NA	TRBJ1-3	TGTGCCAGCGGCCTGCTCACGGGAAACACCATATATTTT	CASGLLTGNTIYF
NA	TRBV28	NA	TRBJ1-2	TGTGCCAGCAATACAGGTGGCGGGAACTACTATGGCTACACCTTC	CASNTGGGNYYGYTF
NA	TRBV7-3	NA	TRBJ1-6	TGTGCCAGCAGCATAAAACAGAGCTCCTATAATTCACCCCTCCACTTT	CASSIKQSSYNSPLHF
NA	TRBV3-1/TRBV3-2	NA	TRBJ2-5	TGTGCCAGCTCTATCCAGGGTGGGGAGACCCAGTACTTC	CASSIQGGETQYF
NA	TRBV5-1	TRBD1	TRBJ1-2	TGCGCCAGCAGCCTAACCACGGCCGGGACAGGGACCGGCTACACCTTC	CASSLTTAGTGTGYTF
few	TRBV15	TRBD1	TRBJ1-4	TGTGCCACCAGCTCGGACAGGGGGCCAAGAAAACTGTTTTTT	CATSSDRGPRKLFF
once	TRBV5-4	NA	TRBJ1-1	TGTGCCAGCAGCTTGGTTCAGGGATTGAACACTGAAGCTTTCTTT	CASSLVQGLNTEAFF
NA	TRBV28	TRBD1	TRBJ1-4	TGTGCCAGCATCGGGGGGGACAGCCCGCGTGAAAAACTGTTTTTT	CASIGGDSPREKLFF
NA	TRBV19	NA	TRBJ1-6	TGTGCCAGTAGTCTCCCCAGGGCTAATTCACCCCTCCACTTT	CASSLPRANSPLHF
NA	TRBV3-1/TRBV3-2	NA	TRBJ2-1	TGTGCCAGCAGCCAAGAGTTGAAGGGGATTAATGAGCAGTTCTTC	CASSQELKGINEQFF
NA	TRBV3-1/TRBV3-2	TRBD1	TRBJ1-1	TGTGCCAGCAGCCCGAGCGACAGGGGAAATCAAGCTTTCTTT	CASSPSDRGNQAFF
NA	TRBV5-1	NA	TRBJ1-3	TGCGCCAGCAGCCCGGGGGGCGGAGGGACCTCTGGAAACACCATATATTTT	CASSPGGGGTSGNTIYF
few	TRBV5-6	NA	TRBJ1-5	TGTGCCCGAGTGCGGGCGAGCAATCAGCCCCAGCATTTT	CARVRASNQPQHF
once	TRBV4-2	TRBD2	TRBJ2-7	TGTGCCAGCAGCCCCCGGGGGGACTCTCTAAGAACCTACGAGCAGTACTTC	CASSPRGDSLRTYEQYF